These 30 T cell receptor beta chains share one sample of origin, sequenced in a study of vaccination and CD4 T cells after COVID-19. Which antigens these TCRs recognize remains unknown. Treatment described: approximately 10-day PBMC culture with coronavirus spike peptide pools or control peptides (ViraFEST assay). Sequencing of the DNA from cultured CD4+ T cells was carried out with the Oncomine TCR Beta short-read assay. From the PCR reads, TCRdb called clonotypes with MiXCR, one entry per CDR3 protein. Of about 10,000 distinct CDR3 sequences listed, roughly 23% are singletons. Sequencing was performed on CD4+ T cells from blood, cultured in vitro, taken before SARS-CoV-2 vaccination. Source of these receptors: a human donor who received a COVID-19 vaccine.

This clonotype is deemed medium-sized. The V and J genes are TRBV24-1 and TRBJ2-5; the D gene is possibly TRBD2 (5 bases). Germline CDR1 KGHDR, CDR2 SFDVKD. This CDR3 contains 14 residues. Trimming took off 4 bases at V and 2 bases at J, with 10 bases between the two ends. The CDR3 protein is CATSEESGQETQYF. In DNA form, the CDR3 reads TGTGCCACCAGTGAGGAGTCGGGACAAGAGACCCAGTACTTC.

This clonotype has more than one count but fewer than ten. The chain is built from TRBV10-2 and TRBJ2-7; 9 bases agree with TRBD2. From germline, CDR1 is WSHSY and CDR2 SAAADI. The J segment lost 3 bases and the V segment lost 2 bases, leaving 2 bases of the junction unmatched. This CDR3 region has 14 residues. CDR3 residues: CASSEEAGGYEQYF. CDR3 coding DNA: TGCGCCAGCAGTGAGGAAGCGGGGGGCTACGAGCAGTACTTC.

This clonotype has more than one count but fewer than ten. This chain links TRBV11-2 with TRBJ1-5; 7 bases match TRBD1. The CDR3 extends over 16 amino acids. Losses at the gene ends were 4 bases for V and 3 bases for J; bases not matched to a gene: 9. From germline, CDR1 is SGHAT and CDR2 FQNNGV. This CDR3 reads CASSSVKQGINQPQHF. The CDR3 DNA reads TGTGCCAGCAGCTCGGTTAAACAGGGGATCAATCAGCCCCAGCATTTT.

This chain connects TRBV6-2 or TRBV6-3 to TRBJ2-6; tentatively, D is TRBD2 (7 bases). CDR1 MNHEY and CDR2 SVGEGT come from the germline V gene. V was pared by 1 base and J by 4 bases, with 14 bases between. The CDR3 runs 17 residues. CDR3 in DNA: TGTGCCAGCAGTTACTTGATAGGGGGGGAGGGGGCCAACGTCCTGACTTTC. Protein sequence: CASSYLIGGEGANVLTF.

The chain carries TRBV2 and TRBJ2-1, with D unclear. Per the germline V gene, CDR1 is SNHLY and CDR2 is FYNNEI. CDR3 length equals 13 residues. V lost 4 bases and J lost 4, with 8 bases in between. CDR3 in DNA: TGTGCCAGCAGTGTTAACGGGTACAATGAGCAGTTCTTC. Translating gives CASSVNGYNEQFF.

The sample holds a few counts of this clonotype. The chain recombines TRBV6-1 with TRBJ2-5; D tentatively reads TRBD1 or TRBD2 (7 bases each). V was clipped by 0 bases and J by 0 bases, with 23 bases between them. The V gene's germline CDR1 is MNHNS and CDR2 SASEGT. The CDR3 is 20 residues long. The CDR3 DNA reads as TGTGCCAGCAGTGAAGCTTCAGGGGGACTATCTGGCCGGTACCAAGAGACCCAGTACTTC. Translated: CASSEASGGLSGRYQETQYF.

The chain uses TRBV7-2 and TRBJ2-5; 8 nucleotides match TRBD2. With V trimmed by 0 bases and J by 5 bases, 5 bases remained unmatched. This CDR3 is built from 15 residues. Germline V gene sequence: CDR1 SGHTA, CDR2 FQGNSA. CDR3 nucleotides: TGTGCCAGCAGCTTAGCAGCTTCTAGCGGGGAGACCCAGTACTTC. It yields the protein CASSLAASSGETQYF.

The CDR3 sequence: CASRKTGAFQGNTEAFF. The CDR3 nucleotides read TGTGCCAGTAGAAAGACAGGGGCTTTCCAAGGGAACACTGAAGCTTTCTTT. The V gene is TRBV19, the J gene TRBJ1-1; 8 positions agree with TRBD1. CDR1 is LNHDA and CDR2 is SQIVND in the germline V gene (reference sequence). The CDR3 runs 17 residues. The trim removed 6 bases at V and 1 base at J, leaving 13 bases unmatched.

This clonotype came up a few times. The chain joins TRBV25-1 to TRBJ2-5; no reliable D call. This CDR3 comprises 12 residues. Germline V gives CDR1 MGHDK, CDR2 SYGVNS. Trimming stripped 4 bases from V and 4 bases from J, with 7 bases between. CDR3 protein: CASSADGETQYF. CDR3 nucleotide sequence: TGTGCCAGCAGTGCGGACGGAGAGACCCAGTACTTC.

This chain connects TRBV6-1 to TRBJ2-1; 8 nucleotides agree with TRBD2. The ends lost 5 bases at V and 0 bases at J; junction bases unmatched: 6. The V gene's germline CDR1 is MNHNS and CDR2 SASEGT. This CDR3 spans 16 amino acids. The CDR3 DNA sequence: TGTGCCAGCAGTAACCCCGGGACTAGCTCCTACAATGAGCAGTTCTTC. Its translation: CASSNPGTSSYNEQFF.

In this sample, this clonotype turned up a few times. This chain connects TRBV2 to TRBJ2-5; tentative D call: TRBD2 (5 bases). Trimming pared 7 bases from V and 0 bases from J, leaving 18 bases between. Germline CDR1 SNHLY, CDR2 FYNNEI. This CDR3 has 16 residues. CDR3 DNA sequence: TGTGCCAGCACCCAATGGGAGTGGGAACACCAAGAGACCCAGTACTTC. This codes for CASTQWEWEHQETQYF.

The rearrangement links TRBV10-2 to TRBJ1-5; no reliable D call. Germline assignment: CDR1 WSHSY and CDR2 SAAADI. This CDR3 spans 14 amino acids. Trimming left V 2 bases short and J 6 bases short, with 11 bases between. The CDR3 sequence: CASSEKADGQPQHF. CDR3 DNA sequence: TGCGCCAGCAGTGAGAAGGCAGATGGTCAGCCCCAGCATTTT.

The rearrangement links TRBV7-9 to TRBJ2-5; TRBD1 matches 9 bases. Trimming at V came to 3 bases and at J to 2 bases, leaving 7 bases not matched to a gene. Germline V CDR1 and CDR2: SEHNR, FQNEAQ (reference sequence). The CDR3 extends over 16 amino acids. DNA for the CDR3: TGTGCCAGCAGCTTGGGGACAGGGCGACTTCAAGAGACCCAGTACTTC. Translating it yields CASSLGTGRLQETQYF.

The gene calls are TRBV12-3 or TRBV12-4 and TRBJ1-2; no firm D call. Trimming removed 3 bases at V and 6 bases at J, with 11 bases between. The CDR3 is 13 amino acids. The CDR3: CASSFGEEDGYTF. The CDR3 DNA reads as TGTGCCAGCAGTTTCGGGGAGGAGGATGGCTACACCTTC.

This clonotype was recorded only once. The chain carries TRBV12-3 or TRBV12-4 and TRBJ1-2, with 7 bases lining up with TRBD1. V trimming: 3 bases; J trimming: 3 bases; junction bases outside the gene matches: 4. The CDR3 is 14 residues long. The chain's CDR3 is CASSLRGRDYGYTF. CDR3 coding DNA: TGTGCCAGCAGTTTGAGGGGGCGCGACTATGGCTACACCTTC.

V usage is TRBV6-5 and J usage is TRBJ2-2; D gene uncertain. The CDR3 totals 15 residues. Germline V gene data show CDR1 as MNHEY and CDR2 as SVGAGI. With 2 bases removed from V and 1 base from J, the gap between germline ends came to 8 bases. In DNA, the CDR3 is TGTGCCAGCAGTTACCGCCAGGTGAACACCGGGGAGCTGTTTTTT. Residues: CASSYRQVNTGELFF.

A few counts support this clonotype. The genes are TRBV7-3 and TRBJ2-5; tentatively, D is TRBD2 (6 bases). This CDR3 comprises 15 residues. The V and J ends lost 5 bases and 5 bases respectively, with 18 bases between them. Per germline, CDR1 SGHTA and CDR2 FQGTGA. The CDR3 is CASSPGTGEEETQYF. The CDR3 nucleotides read TGTGCCAGCAGCCCGGGGACCGGGGAGGAGGAGACCCAGTACTTC.

This chain connects TRBV20-1 to TRBJ2-1; D is perhaps TRBD2 (7 bases). V lost 0 bases and J lost 9, with 15 bases in between. This CDR3 has 14 residues. Per the germline V gene, CDR1 is DFQATT and CDR2 is SNEGSKA (reference sequence). CDR3: CSARDPSGGPEQFF. CDR3 DNA: TGCAGTGCTAGAGATCCCTCGGGGGGCCCTGAGCAGTTCTTC.

V usage is TRBV5-1 and J usage is TRBJ2-7; the D gene is possibly TRBD2 (7 bases). Between the trimmed V and J ends, which lost 6 bases and 4 bases, there was a span of 23 bases. The germline gives CDR1 SGHRS, CDR2 YFSETQ. CDR3 length: 16 residues. This chain's CDR3 is CASTSTFAGAGYEQYF. The DNA of the CDR3 is TGCGCCAGCACCTCCACTTTTGCGGGGGCCGGATACGAGCAGTACTTC.

The J gene is TRBJ2-5, the V gene TRBV29-1, with TRBD2 matching 9 bases. The length of the CDR3 is 15 residues. J was trimmed by 5 bases and V by 3 bases; bases with no gene match: 10. CDR1 and CDR2 from the germline V gene are SQVTM and ANQGSEA. CDR3 loop: CSVDKSGGTVETQYF. DNA of the CDR3: TGCAGCGTTGATAAGAGCGGGGGGACGGTGGAGACCCAGTACTTC.

There are a few counts of this clonotype. The V call is TRBV5-4, the J call TRBJ2-5, with a weak D call TRBD1 (6 bases). V lost 4 bases to trimming and J lost 5 bases, with 18 bases between them. Germline-derived CDR1 and CDR2 are SGHNT and YYREEE (reference sequence). The CDR3 sequence is 15 residues long. The CDR3 DNA follows: TGTGCCAGCAGCACACAGGGAAACTTCGGGGAGACCCAGTACTTC. Its translation is CASSTQGNFGETQYF.

The chain is built from TRBV5-4 and TRBJ2-7, with D tentatively TRBD1 (5 bases). Trimming took 2 bases from V and 2 from J, leaving 8 bases between them. The CDR3 is made up of 13 amino acids. Germline assignment: CDR1 SGHNT and CDR2 YYREEE (reference sequence). The DNA of the CDR3 is TGTGCCAGCAGCTTTCAGGGCGCCTACGAGCAGTACTTC. It yields the protein CASSFQGAYEQYF.

This clonotype was recorded only once. V gene TRBV5-4 combines with J gene TRBJ2-7; 7 nucleotides agree with TRBD1. Losses at the gene ends were 3 bases for V and 2 bases for J; bases not matched to a gene: 5. This CDR3 spans 14 amino acids. Germline CDR1 reads SGHNT; CDR2 reads YYREEE (reference sequence). Written as DNA, the CDR3 is TGTGCCAGCAGCTCCGGGACAGTCGCCTACGAGCAGTACTTC. This encodes CASSSGTVAYEQYF.

The rearrangement uses TRBV29-1 and TRBJ1-1, with TRBD1 as a possible D gene (5 bases). The germline V gene has CDR1 SQVTM and CDR2 ANQGSEA. The ends were cut back, 5 bases at V and 7 bases at J, with 20 bases in the middle. The CDR3 is 14 residues long. DNA of the CDR3: TGCAGCGTTATAAGGGGACCACTCTCCCGTGAAGCTTTCTTT. Amino acid sequence: CSVIRGPLSREAFF. Based on the CDR3 plus reference TRBV29-1 and TRBJ1-1, the full variable domain is SAVISQKPSRDICQRGTSLTIQCQVDSQVTMMFWYRQQPGQSLTLIATANQGSEATYESGFVIDKFPISRPNLTFSTLTVSNMSPEDSSIYLCSVIRGPLSREAFFGQGTRLTVV.

The chain carries TRBV6-1 and TRBJ1-1; TRBD1 is a possible D gene (5 bases). The V gene lost 6 bases and the J gene lost 5 bases, with 22 bases spanning the gap. This CDR3 comprises 16 residues. Germline assignment: CDR1 MNHNS and CDR2 SASEGT. DNA of the CDR3: TGTGCCAGCAGCCCTACCGGACTAGGGGAAGGGACTGAAGCTTTCTTT. Protein sequence: CASSPTGLGEGTEAFF.

As regards this clonotype: Mismatch with germline at one junction end may stem from a read error. The chain has TRBV24-1 and TRBJ2-3, with TRBD2 identical over 16 bases. Germline-derived CDR1 and CDR2 are KGHDR and SFDVKD. The CDR3 extends over 17 amino acids. CDR3 protein: CVTSDPGTSGGADTQYF. In nucleotides, the CDR3 is TGTGTCACCAGTGACCCCGGGACTAGCGGGGGGGCAGATACGCAGTATTTT.

The V call is TRBV6-1, the J call TRBJ1-1, with a weak D call TRBD1 (5 bases). With 3 bases removed from V and 6 bases from J, the gap between germline ends came to 14 bases. CDR3 length: 14 residues. The germline CDR1 and CDR2 sequences are MNHNS and SASEGT. CDR3 sequence: CASSDETGNPEAFF. In DNA, the CDR3 is TGTGCCAGCAGTGACGAAACAGGTAATCCTGAAGCTTTCTTT.

This chain connects TRBV20-1 to TRBJ2-5, with 7 bases fitting TRBD2. Germline CDR1 reads DFQATT; CDR2 reads SNEGSKA (reference sequence). J gave up 5 bases and V 2 bases, and 11 bases lay outside the gene matches. The CDR3 covers 15 residues. In DNA form, the CDR3 reads TGCAGTGCTAGAATGGGGAGCGGGGATCAGGAGACCCAGTACTTC. This codes for CSARMGSGDQETQYF.

The chain's CDR3 is CASSPYPDGKLYGYTF. CDR3 DNA sequence: TGTGCCAGCAGTCCCTACCCGGACGGAAAACTCTATGGCTACACCTTC. The gene calls are TRBV12-3 or TRBV12-4 and TRBJ1-2; unclear D gene. CDR3 length: 16 amino acids. V lost 5 bases and J lost 4, with 20 bases in between.

This clonotype was detected a few times. V is TRBV19 and J is TRBJ2-7; 7 bases fit TRBD1. Trimming took 5 bases from V and 5 from J; bases not matched to a gene: 12. CDR1 and CDR2 from the germline V gene are LNHDA and SQIVND (reference sequence). The CDR3 loop spans 15 amino acids. As DNA, the CDR3 is TGTGCCAGTAGTGCGAACGACAGGGCCAGCCACGAGCAGTACTTC. Its protein product is CASSANDRASHEQYF. The full variable domain, in which reference TRBV19 and TRBJ2-7 provide the parts outside the CDR3, is DGGITQSPKYLFRKEGQNVTLSCEQNLNHDAMYWYRQDPGQGLRLIYYSQIVNDFQKGDIAEGYSVSREKKESFPLTVTSAQKNPTAFYLCASSANDRASHEQYFGPGTRLTVT.